The 29 T cell receptor beta chains presented below share a single source sample, sequenced in a study of OX40 agonist ivuxolimab in advanced cancers. TCRdb keeps only in-frame clones here, not all; method: immunoSEQ multiplex PCR. The table has about 64,000 clones, roughly 80% seen once; the top ten hold 4.5% to 5%. The sample here was CD4+ or CD8+ T cells sorted from blood, taken in a trial of the OX40 agonist ivuxolimab. These receptors were obtained from an adult with an advanced solid tumor such as melanoma, head and neck, liver or kidney cancer.

This chain connects TRBV28 to TRBJ2-7; 10 bases agree with TRBD2. V was clipped by 7 bases and J by 4 bases; unmatched bases: 7. Germline V gene sequence: CDR1 MDHEN, CDR2 SYDVKM. The CDR3 extends over 14 amino acids. DNA of the CDR3: TGTGCCAGCAACCCTAGCGGGAGTGTGTACGAGCAGTACTTC. Residues: CASNPSGSVYEQYF.

The genes are TRBV10-3 and TRBJ2-2; TRBD2 matches 7 bases. V lost 4 bases to trimming and J lost 3 bases; unmatched junction nucleotides: 5. The germline V gene encodes CDR1 ENHRY and CDR2 SYGVKD. This CDR3 is built from 15 residues. DNA of the CDR3: TGTGCCATCAGTGCCGGGACTACCTACACCGGGGAGCTGTTTTTT. Translated: CAISAGTTYTGELFF.

The rearrangement uses TRBV7-6 and TRBJ2-7; D tentatively fits TRBD1 or TRBD2 (5 bases each). V gave up 5 bases and J gave up 7 bases, with 18 bases separating them. CDR1 SGHVS and CDR2 FNYEAQ come from the germline V gene. The CDR3 covers 14 residues. The DNA for the CDR3 is TGTGCCAGCAGCGTTGGAGGCACAGGCTGGGAGCAGTACTTC. Protein sequence: CASSVGGTGWEQYF.

V is TRBV7-2 and J is TRBJ2-6; D not certain. The CDR3 extends over 11 amino acids. V lost 2 bases, J lost 9 bases, and 2 bases lay in between. Per germline, CDR1 SGHTA and CDR2 FQGNSA. This CDR3 reads CASSLFNVLTF. The CDR3 DNA reads TGTGCCAGCAGCTTATTCAACGTCCTGACTTTC.

This clone appeared once. The chain links TRBV2 to TRBJ1-5; 8 bases are shared with TRBD1. Germline V gives CDR1 SNHLY, CDR2 FYNNEI. Trimming at V came to 5 bases and at J to 3 bases, leaving 6 bases not matched to a gene. This CDR3 region has 15 residues. Written as DNA, the CDR3 is TGTGCCAGCAGTCCGGACAGGGCCTTCAATCAGCCCCAGCATTTT. Its translation is CASSPDRAFNQPQHF.

The V gene is TRBV5-4, the J gene TRBJ2-1, with D perhaps being TRBD1 or TRBD2 (5 bases each). Per germline, CDR1 SGHNT and CDR2 YYREEE (reference sequence). This CDR3 comprises 16 residues. Between the trimmed V and J ends, which lost 2 bases and 0 bases, there was a span of 12 bases. This CDR3 reads CASSFGAGLSYNEQFF. The CDR3 bases are TGTGCCAGCAGCTTTGGGGCGGGCCTCTCCTACAATGAGCAGTTCTTC.

This chain links TRBV11-2 with TRBJ2-2; 12 bases align to TRBD2. Germline V gives CDR1 SGHAT, CDR2 FQNNGV. Trimming took 5 bases from V and 4 from J; bases not matched to a gene: 8. The length of the CDR3 is 17 residues. DNA of the CDR3: TGTGCCAGCAGCCCAATACTAGCGGGGGGAAGCACCGGGGAGCTGTTTTTT. It yields the protein CASSPILAGGSTGELFF.

This rearrangement joins TRBV5-1 to TRBJ2-7, with TRBD2 matching over 8 bases. Germline assignment: CDR1 SGHRS and CDR2 YFSETQ. J lost 6 bases, V lost 0 bases, and 8 bases had no gene match. The CDR3 extends over 15 amino acids. DNA for the CDR3: TGCGCCAGCAGCTTGGCGGGGGGGCTCAGCCCCGAGCAGTACTTC. Its protein is CASSLAGGLSPEQYF.

The V gene is TRBV5-1, the J gene TRBJ2-5, with 7 bases aligning to TRBD2. Germline CDR1 reads SGHRS; CDR2 reads YFSETQ. The CDR3 is made up of 16 amino acids. Trimming at V came to 3 bases and at J to 2 bases, leaving 10 bases not matched to a gene. CDR3 protein: CASSWTSGGTQETQYF. DNA for the CDR3: TGCGCCAGCAGCTGGACCTCGGGGGGAACTCAAGAGACCCAGTACTTC.

The gene calls are TRBV4-3 and TRBJ2-7, with 7 nucleotides matching TRBD1. Trimming removed 2 bases from V and 3 bases from J; junction bases left unmatched: 7. CDR3 length: 15 residues. Germline values: CDR1 LGHNA, CDR2 YSLEER. The CDR3, as DNA: TGCGCCAGCAGCCAAAAAATAGGGACAGACTACGAGCAGTACTTC. Amino acids: CASSQKIGTDYEQYF.

This clone has just one count. The chain is built from TRBV18 and TRBJ2-1; 7 bases match TRBD1. J lost 3 bases, V lost 5 bases, and 7 bases had no gene match. The CDR3 covers 15 residues. Germline CDR1 is KGHSH and CDR2 is LQKENI. Here the CDR3 DNA reads TGTGCCAGCTCATCCTGGGACAGAGGCTACAATGAGCAGTTCTTC. This codes for CASSSWDRGYNEQFF.

The chain has TRBV6-6 and TRBJ2-6; 8 bases are a match to TRBD1. The J segment lost 4 bases and the V segment lost 6 bases, leaving 8 bases of the junction unmatched. CDR3 size: 16 residues. The germline gives CDR1 MNHNY, CDR2 SVGAGI (reference sequence). The CDR3 is CASRAGQGTGANVLTF. The CDR3, as DNA: TGTGCCAGCAGGGCCGGACAGGGAACCGGGGCCAACGTCCTGACTTTC.

V usage is TRBV28 and J usage is TRBJ1-6, with D possibly TRBD1 on 6 matching bases. With 6 bases removed from V and 2 bases from J, the gap between germline ends came to 17 bases. CDR1 and CDR2 from the germline V gene are MDHEN and SYDVKM. The CDR3 is 17 residues long. CDR3 coding DNA: TGTGCCAGCAGCGCTTCGGGGGGGGGCACCTATAATTCACCCCTCCACTTT. This encodes CASSASGGGTYNSPLHF.

This clone was observed a few times. The chain combines TRBV5-5 with TRBJ1-2; D possibly corresponds to TRBD1 (5 bases). CDR1 SGHKS and CDR2 YYEKEE come from the germline V gene (reference sequence). Trimming took off 0 bases at V and 5 bases at J, with 8 bases between the two ends. This CDR3 is built from 13 residues. The CDR3 here is CASSLGQLYGYTF. As DNA, the CDR3 is TGTGCCAGCAGCTTGGGACAGCTTTATGGCTACACCTTC.

The chain links TRBV6-1 to TRBJ1-5, with a tentative D call TRBD1 (5 bases). Per germline, CDR1 MNHNS and CDR2 SASEGT. V shed 3 bases and J shed 6 bases, with 18 bases lying between them. The CDR3 covers 16 residues. CDR3 amino acids: CASSDQLGIGGQPQHF. CDR3 sequence (DNA): TGTGCCAGCAGTGATCAGTTGGGGATCGGGGGTCAGCCCCAGCATTTT.

The DNA of the CDR3 is TGTGCCAGCAGCTTAGCAGGGACTATCAATGAGCAGTTCTTC. This gives the protein CASSLAGTINEQFF. This chain joins TRBV7-2 and TRBJ2-1; 7 bases map to TRBD2. The CDR3 is 14 residues long. V was clipped by 0 bases and J by 6 bases; unmatched bases: 2. CDR1 and CDR2 from the germline V gene are SGHTA and FQGNSA. The full variable domain, its missing parts supplied by reference TRBV7-2 and TRBJ2-1, is GAGVSQSPSNKVTEKGKDVELRCDPISGHTALYWYRQSLGQGLEFLIYFQGNSAPDKSGLPSDRFSAERTGGSVSTLTIQRTQQEDSAVYLCASSLAGTINEQFFGPGTRLTVL.

The genes are TRBV10-2 and TRBJ1-5; D not certain. The CDR3 has 13 residues. Trimming took off 9 bases at V and 3 bases at J, with 12 bases between the two ends. Germline V gives CDR1 WSHSY, CDR2 SAAADI. CDR3 nucleotide sequence: TGCGCCAGTTCCGGGCAGTTCAATCAGCCCCAGCATTTT. Translation gives CASSGQFNQPQHF.

This clone was detected once. V and J are TRBV10-3 and TRBJ2-1; 9 nucleotides match TRBD2. Germline CDR1 reads ENHRY; CDR2 reads SYGVKD. This CDR3 contains 13 residues. V gave up 7 bases and J gave up 5 bases; unmatched junction bases: 3. The CDR3 protein is CAIKTSGHNEQFF. CDR3 nucleotide sequence: TGTGCCATCAAGACTAGCGGTCACAATGAGCAGTTCTTC.

The chain recombines TRBV11-3 with TRBJ1-4; D is undetermined. The germline V gene has CDR1 SGHNT and CDR2 YENEEA. CDR3 length equals 12 residues. V lost 5 bases and J 7 bases, leaving 8 bases between the germline ends. CDR3 coding DNA: TGTGCCAGCAGCCCTGTCGGTGAAAAACTGTTTTTT. Residues: CASSPVGEKLFF.

CDR3: CASSARGDQETQYF. CDR3 bases: TGCGCCAGCAGCGCCCGGGGGGACCAAGAGACCCAGTACTTC. The chain employs TRBV5-1 and TRBJ2-5, with TRBD2 matching 7 bases. The V segment lost 4 bases and the J segment 0 bases; nucleotides outside the gene matches: 3. Looked up from germline, CDR1 is SGHRS and CDR2 is YFSETQ. This CDR3 spans 14 amino acids.

The chain recombines TRBV20-1 with TRBJ2-7; tentatively, D is TRBD1 (6 bases). Germline V gives CDR1 DFQATT, CDR2 SNEGSKA (reference sequence). This CDR3 has 11 residues. Trimming took off 6 bases at V and 4 bases at J, with 10 bases between the two ends. CDR3 sequence: CSANRGYEQYF. The DNA for the CDR3 is TGCAGTGCCAATAGGGGGTACGAGCAGTACTTC.

V usage is TRBV19 and J usage is TRBJ2-5; D may be TRBD2 (7 bases). Germline CDR1 is LNHDA and CDR2 is SQIVND (reference sequence). This CDR3 comprises 16 residues. Deletions cut 3 bases from V and 4 bases from J, with 18 bases between. For the CDR3, the DNA is TGTGCCAGTAGTATCCAGGCGGGGGCTGGGGGAGAGACCCAGTACTTC. Amino acid sequence: CASSIQAGAGGETQYF.

V gene TRBV10-3 combines with J gene TRBJ1-5, with 8 bases matching TRBD1. Germline assignment: CDR1 ENHRY and CDR2 SYGVKD. The V and J ends lost 6 bases and 7 bases, in that order; junction bases with no gene match: 8. The CDR3 is 14 residues long. The CDR3 DNA reads as TGTGCCATCAGCCAAGGGACAGGAGGCCAGCCCCAGCATTTT. Residues: CAISQGTGGQPQHF.

This rearrangement joins TRBV13 to TRBJ2-7; 11 positions match TRBD2. The length of the CDR3 is 13 residues. Germline V gives CDR1 PRHDT, CDR2 FYEKMQ (reference sequence). After removal of 8 bases from V and 6 bases from J, the junction contained 6 bases not matched to a gene. CDR3 sequence: CASGLAGEGEQYF. The CDR3 region has the DNA TGTGCCAGCGGACTAGCGGGCGAAGGCGAGCAGTACTTC.

The chain is built from TRBV19 and TRBJ2-5; 8 nucleotides align to TRBD1. Germline V gives CDR1 LNHDA, CDR2 SQIVND (reference sequence). The CDR3 has 18 residues. Trimming cost V 5 bases and J 0 bases; bases outside gene matches: 14. The CDR3 reads CASSHGQGRNLNQETQYF. For the CDR3, the DNA is TGTGCCAGTAGTCACGGACAGGGTAGAAACTTGAACCAAGAGACCCAGTACTTC.

The chain carries TRBV5-1 and TRBJ2-1; 8 nucleotides match TRBD2. After removal of 0 bases from V and 4 bases from J, the junction contained 12 bases not matched to a gene. Germline lookup yields CDR1 SGHRS and CDR2 YFSETQ. There are 18 residues in the CDR3. CDR3: CASSLDPPGRGGYNEQFF. CDR3 DNA: TGCGCCAGCAGCTTGGATCCCCCGGGACGGGGGGGTTACAATGAGCAGTTCTTC.

J is TRBJ2-3 and V is TRBV6-6, with 9 bases that match TRBD2. This CDR3 has 16 amino acids. The V segment lost 5 bases and the J segment 0 bases; nucleotides outside the gene matches: 6. Germline CDR1 and CDR2: MNHNY and SVGAGI (reference sequence). CDR3 residues: CASSTRLAASTDTQYF. In DNA form, the CDR3 reads TGTGCCAGCAGTACCAGACTAGCGGCTAGCACAGATACGCAGTATTTT.

The chain carries TRBV5-1 and TRBJ2-1, with 7 bases identical to TRBD1. Germline loops: CDR1 SGHRS, CDR2 YFSETQ. The CDR3 totals 15 residues. V dropped 4 bases and J dropped 2; count of bases not matched to a gene: 6. This CDR3 is CASSPSTGPYNEQFF. CDR3 in DNA: TGCGCCAGCAGCCCCTCGACAGGGCCCTACAATGAGCAGTTCTTC.

V usage is TRBV7-2 and J usage is TRBJ1-1; D is ambiguous. V was shortened by 3 bases and J by 0 bases, with 2 bases between the two germline ends. Germline assignment: CDR1 SGHTA and CDR2 FQGNSA. The CDR3 extends over 12 amino acids. The CDR3: CASSFMNTEAFF. In nucleotides, the CDR3 is TGTGCCAGCAGCTTCATGAACACTGAAGCTTTCTTT.